The subject of this entry is one T cell receptor beta chain. This CDR3 spans 13 amino acids. With 3 bases removed from V and 3 bases from J, the gap between germline ends came to 8 bases. Germline loops: CDR1 SNHLY, CDR2 FYNNEI. The source of the sample is a study of blood T cell repertoires in COVID-19. Study-wide background: Samples representing acute and convalescent COVID-19 were sourced from the United States, Italy and Spain. T cells, B-cell-depleted T cells, or PBMCs provided the cDNA or gDNA that served as material.

Authors' data handling: Amplifying reference gene primers gave estimates of nucleated cell counts. The assay was immunoSEQ multiplex PCR, and TCRdb's table has in-frame clones only and misses some. V and J calls and clone size are given by that table; D and trimming were obtained from the DNA. The sample shows 60,000 to 90,000 clones, about 70% of them seen only once. Input material: peripheral blood. The chain uses TRBV2 and TRBJ2-5; tentative D call: TRBD2 (6 bases). The receptor comes from a man aged 55 to 70 with acute or convalescent COVID-19. In DNA form, the CDR3 reads TGTGCCAGCAGTGACGGGGGAAAAGAGACCCAGTACTTC. The encoded protein is CASSDGGKETQYF.